The 17 T cell receptor beta chains listed next were all sequenced from one sample in a study of metastatic and nonmetastatic thyroid tumors. Through MiXCR, TCRdb re-clonotyped the PCR reads. The repertoire holds fewer than 25,000 clones, with 15% to 17% as singletons. Patients underwent thyroid surgery, and none had received any treatment before it. The sequenced sample consisted of blood. The receptors stem from a female donor with papillary thyroid cancer or a benign thyroid nodule (not recorded which). Some clones in this sample may be carry-over from other donors' samples.

This clone is medium-sized in the sample. This chain joins TRBV11-3 and TRBJ2-7, with TRBD2 identical over 7 bases. There are 16 residues in the CDR3. CDR1 and CDR2 from the germline V gene are SGHNT and YENEEA. V was pared by 5 bases and J by 1 base, with 11 bases of the junction left unmatched. CDR3 nucleotides: TGTGCCAGCAGCCTAACATCCGGGACTATATCCTACGAGCAGTACTTC. Translating gives CASSLTSGTISYEQYF.

This clone has a count of ten or more. This chain links TRBV12-5 with TRBJ2-2, with 13 bases matching TRBD2. The CDR3 loop spans 18 amino acids. Trimming removed 6 bases from V and 3 bases from J; junction bases left unmatched: 10. Germline-derived CDR1 and CDR2 are LGHNT and FRNRAP. In DNA, the CDR3 is TGTGCTAGTGGCTCCGGGACTAGCGGGATACAAGACACCGGGGAGCTGTTTTTT. Its protein product is CASGSGTSGIQDTGELFF.

As regards this clone: A junction boundary mismatches the germline segment, possibly from a read error. The chain joins TRBV6-6 to TRBJ2-7; no reliable D call. The CDR3 is 14 residues long. CDR1 is MNHNY and CDR2 is SVGAGI in the germline V gene (reference sequence). The CDR3 spells CASIYSPGRDEQYF. The CDR3 DNA is TGTGCCAGCATTTACTCTCCAGGCCGGGACGAGCAGTACTTC.

This clone has a count of ten or more. V is TRBV14 and J is TRBJ1-1; D is undetermined. Per germline, CDR1 SGHDN and CDR2 FVKESK. The CDR3 has 11 residues. V lost 1 base and J 10 bases, leaving 7 bases between the germline ends. Here the CDR3 reads CASSQGGPAFF. CDR3 nucleotides: TGTGCCAGCAGCCAAGGAGGGCCAGCTTTCTTT.

This clone has ten or more counts. This sequence joins TRBV5-6 and TRBJ2-7, with a tentative D call TRBD1 (6 bases). The germline V and J ends were trimmed by 4 bases and 3 bases, with 20 bases remaining between them. Per germline, CDR1 SGHDT and CDR2 YYEEEE. The CDR3 sequence is 16 residues long. As DNA, the CDR3 is TGTGCCAGCAGCGTCCGCAGGGGTGAATGGTACTACGAGCAGTACTTC. Translated, it gives CASSVRRGEWYYEQYF.

This clone has only a few counts. V is TRBV19 and J is TRBJ1-2; D call uncertain. Trimming cost V 9 bases and J 4 bases, with 15 bases left between them. The CDR3 length is 13 residues. Germline V gene sequence: CDR1 LNHDA, CDR2 SQIVND (reference sequence). DNA of the CDR3: TGTGCCAGCTCGTTGGGCCCGCCCTATGGCTACACCTTC. Protein: CASSLGPPYGYTF.

This clone was observed many times. The chain links TRBV5-1 to TRBJ2-7; TRBD1 agrees at 8 bases. Germline trimming cut 4 bases from V and 3 bases from J; bases unmatched to any gene: 3. Germline-derived CDR1 and CDR2 are SGHRS and YFSETQ. CDR3 length equals 13 residues. For the CDR3, the DNA is TGCGCCAGCAGCGTGGACAGGGTCTACGAGCAGTACTTC. It specifies CASSVDRVYEQYF. The full variable domain, in which reference TRBV5-1 and TRBJ2-7 provide the parts outside the CDR3, is KAGVTQTPRYLIKTRGQQVTLSCSPISGHRSVSWYQQTPGQGLQFLFEYFSETQRNKGNFPGRFSGRQFSNSRSEMNVSTLELGDSALYLCASSVDRVYEQYFGPGTRLTVT.

The table lists this clone with many counts. The CDR3 region has the DNA TGTGCCAGCAGCTTGGATCCCCCAGGCATGGCTCTGTTCTTC. Translation gives CASSLDPPGMALFF. The chain employs TRBV7-9 and TRBJ2-1; D is uncertain. Germline V gene sequence: CDR1 SEHNR, CDR2 FQNEAQ (reference sequence). This CDR3 contains 14 residues. The V end lost 3 bases, the J end lost 15 bases, and 21 bases lay between the germline ends.

In this sample, this clone turned up many times. The chain has TRBV29-1 and TRBJ1-1, with no clear D. The CDR3 runs 10 residues. Trimming took 4 bases from V and 7 from J, leaving 7 bases between them. Per germline, CDR1 SQVTM and CDR2 ANQGSEA. CDR3 amino acids: CSVVWSEAFF. CDR3 bases: TGCAGCGTTGTATGGAGTGAAGCTTTCTTT.

This clone was seen repeatedly, ten times or more. V gene TRBV3-1 combines with J gene TRBJ1-4; tentatively, D is TRBD1 (5 bases). This CDR3 spans 14 amino acids. The V end was cut by 3 bases, the J end by 3 bases, with 8 bases between. Germline assignment: CDR1 LGHDT and CDR2 YNNKEL (reference sequence). CDR3 DNA: TGTGCCAGCAGCCAGCCAGGGTCTAATGAAAAACTGTTTTTT. This encodes CASSQPGSNEKLFF.

In this sample, this clone turned up many times. This chain connects TRBV11-2 to TRBJ2-7, with TRBD2 matching 9 bases. Trimming removed 4 bases from V and 1 base from J; junction bases left unmatched: 8. This CDR3 is 16 amino acids long. In germline, CDR1 is SGHAT, CDR2 FQNNGV. Here the CDR3 reads CASSWTGTSLSYEQYF. The CDR3 DNA sequence: TGTGCCAGCAGCTGGACCGGGACTAGCCTATCCTACGAGCAGTACTTC.

This clone qualifies as medium-sized. The V call is TRBV20-1, the J call TRBJ1-2; the D is unclear. Germline V gives CDR1 DFQATT, CDR2 SNEGSKA (reference sequence). V lost 0 bases to trimming and J lost 8 bases, with 13 bases between them. CDR3 size: 13 residues. As DNA, the CDR3 is TGCAGTGCTAGAGATCCGGGTTTAGGGGGCTACACCTTC. Translation: CSARDPGLGGYTF.

The table lists this clone with many counts. This chain links TRBV28 with TRBJ1-2; 8 bases map to TRBD1. The CDR3 is made up of 13 amino acids. The germline CDR1 and CDR2 sequences are MDHEN and SYDVKM. V was pared by 6 bases and J by 4 bases, with 4 bases of the junction left unmatched. CDR3 loop: CASRPGTGYGYTF. CDR3 coding DNA: TGTGCCAGCAGGCCCGGGACAGGCTATGGCTACACCTTC.

Many counts were recorded for this clone. The chain recombines TRBV18 with TRBJ2-5, with unresolved D. Between the trimmed V and J ends, which lost 0 bases and 2 bases, there was a span of 16 bases. The length of the CDR3 is 17 residues. The germline V gene has CDR1 KGHSH and CDR2 LQKENI. CDR3: CASSPPATGKTQETQYF. The DNA for the CDR3 is TGTGCCAGCTCACCACCGGCCACTGGAAAGACTCAAGAGACCCAGTACTTC.

This clone was picked up many times. This CDR3 reads CASSFTPGVTQYF. CDR3 sequence (DNA): TGTGCCAGCAGCTTTACACCGGGGGTTACGCAGTATTTT. The V and J genes are TRBV11-3 and TRBJ2-3; tentatively, D is TRBD2 (6 bases). CDR3 length: 13 residues. CDR1 is SGHNT, CDR2 YENEEA, per germline. V was pared by 3 bases and J by 8 bases, with 12 bases between.

There are many counts of this clone. The chain couples TRBV11-2 to TRBJ2-7, with TRBD1 matching over 10 bases. After removal of 1 base from V and 12 bases from J, the junction contained 12 bases not matched to a gene. Per the germline V gene, CDR1 is SGHAT and CDR2 is FQNNGV. The CDR3 is 15 residues long. CDR3 nucleotide sequence: TGTGCCAGCAGCTTAGTGGGGACAGGGGTAGCGCGGCTGTACTTC. Translation: CASSLVGTGVARLYF.

This clone was counted many times. The chain joins TRBV7-9 to TRBJ1-2; the match to TRBD1 covers 9 bases. The ends lost 5 bases at V and 10 bases at J; junction bases unmatched: 14. Germline V CDR1 and CDR2: SEHNR, FQNEAQ (reference sequence). The CDR3 has 15 residues. CDR3 in amino acids: CASSPGVQGAGDYTF. The CDR3 DNA follows: TGTGCCAGCAGCCCTGGGGTACAGGGGGCTGGCGACTACACCTTC.